These 30 T cell receptor beta chains originate from one sample sequenced in a study of a mutant IDH1 vaccine in newly diagnosed glioma. Stated time point: week 11, during vaccination. Vaccine doses each comprised 300 ug of mutant IDH1 20-mer peptide, with topical imiquimod. Their specific antigens are unknown. Assay: immunoSEQ multiplex PCR; the TCRdb copy retains only in-frame clones and omits some. The data hold 100,000 to 120,000 clones, with roughly 90% observed a single time. The sample was PBMCs, taken from a glioma patient whose treatment included an IDH1 peptide vaccine. These receptors came from a woman in her forties or fifties with glioma.

This clone was observed a single time. The V and J genes are TRBV15 and TRBJ2-5, with TRBD2 matching 7 bases. CDR1 is LNHNV and CDR2 is YYDKDF in the germline V gene (reference sequence). The ends lost 9 bases at V and 4 bases at J; junction bases unmatched: 8. The CDR3 covers 13 residues. The DNA of the CDR3 is TGTGCCACTCAACGGGGGGTAGTAGAGACCCAGTACTTC. Residues: CATQRGVVETQYF.

The chain is built from TRBV12-5 and TRBJ1-2; 9 bases agree with TRBD1. The CDR3 is made up of 15 amino acids. Germline V lookup: CDR1 LGHNT, CDR2 FRNRAP. The V segment lost 2 bases and the J segment 7 bases; nucleotides outside the gene matches: 8. CDR3 sequence (DNA): TGTGCTAGTGGTTTGATCCCGACAGGGGGTCTTGGCTACACCTTC. Translated, it gives CASGLIPTGGLGYTF.

The V and J genes are TRBV19 and TRBJ1-4; D unresolved. The germline V gene has CDR1 LNHDA and CDR2 SQIVND (reference sequence). The ends were cut back, 3 bases at V and 3 bases at J, with 14 bases in the middle. CDR3 length: 16 amino acids. The CDR3 sequence is CASSMDRARANEKLFF. The CDR3 DNA follows: TGTGCCAGTAGTATGGATCGGGCTAGGGCTAATGAAAAACTGTTTTTT.

This rearrangement joins TRBV13 to TRBJ2-1; 7 nucleotides line up with TRBD1. Germline CDR1 is PRHDT and CDR2 is FYEKMQ (reference sequence). Losses at the gene ends were 6 bases for V and 2 bases for J; bases not matched to a gene: 13. The CDR3 runs to 17 residues. The CDR3 region is CASSRRKGAAPYNEQFF. The CDR3 nucleotides are TGTGCCAGCAGTCGAAGGAAGGGGGCTGCACCCTACAATGAGCAGTTCTTC.

V and J are TRBV30 and TRBJ1-2; D is undetermined. Between the trimmed V and J ends, which lost 3 bases and 3 bases, there was a span of 20 bases. The CDR3 has 16 amino acids. CDR1 GTSNPN and CDR2 SVGIG come from the germline V gene (reference sequence). CDR3 DNA: TGTGCCTGGAGCGCCCAAACCCCACCAGTCCACTATGGCTACACCTTC. Protein product: CAWSAQTPPVHYGYTF.

The chain carries TRBV29-1 and TRBJ2-5; D possibly corresponds to TRBD1 (5 bases). Germline V CDR1 and CDR2: SQVTM, ANQGSEA. The CDR3 runs to 12 residues. V was clipped by 4 bases and J by 4 bases, with 10 bases between them. The CDR3 DNA sequence: TGCAGCGTTGCAGGGTTCACAGAGACCCAGTACTTC. Its translation is CSVAGFTETQYF.

The chain recombines TRBV5-1 with TRBJ2-7, with 13 bases that match TRBD2. Germline V CDR1 and CDR2: SGHRS, YFSETQ. This CDR3 contains 16 residues. J gave up 6 bases and V 3 bases, and 9 bases lay outside the gene matches. In DNA, the CDR3 is TGCGCCAGCAGCTCAGACGCGGGACTAGCGGGACGCGAGCAGTACTTC. Protein: CASSSDAGLAGREQYF.

V and J are TRBV9 and TRBJ1-2; the match to TRBD1 covers 8 bases. V lost 3 bases to trimming and J lost 4 bases; unmatched junction nucleotides: 8. Germline V gene lookup returns CDR1 SGDLS and CDR2 YYNGEE. This CDR3 has 15 amino acids. The CDR3 region is CASSELTGAGYGYTF. CDR3 sequence (DNA): TGTGCCAGCAGCGAACTGACAGGGGCCGGCTATGGCTACACCTTC. The variable domain in full, with the rest retrieved from reference TRBV9 and TRBJ1-2, is DSGVTQTPKHLITATGQRVTLRCSPRSGDLSVYWYQQSLDQGLQFLIQYYNGEERAKGNILERFSAQQFPDLHSELNLSSLELGDSALYFCASSELTGAGYGYTFGSGTRLTVV.

The V and J genes are TRBV7-2 and TRBJ2-7; the match to TRBD2 covers 10 bases. Germline-derived CDR1 and CDR2 are SGHTA and FQGNSA. Trimming took 1 base from V and 4 from J; bases not matched to a gene: 4. The CDR3 runs to 15 residues. CDR3 protein: CASSLELAGRYEQYF. CDR3 DNA sequence: TGTGCCAGCAGCTTAGAACTAGCGGGACGGTACGAGCAGTACTTC.

The J gene is TRBJ2-7, the V gene TRBV19; D tentatively reads TRBD1 or TRBD2 (5 bases each). The germline V gene has CDR1 LNHDA and CDR2 SQIVND (reference sequence). This CDR3 is 14 amino acids long. V was cut by 6 bases and J by 3 bases, with 15 bases left in between. The CDR3 loop reads CASRGPGELYEQYF. CDR3 nucleotides: TGTGCCAGTAGGGGACCTGGGGAGCTCTACGAGCAGTACTTC.

The V call is TRBV7-3, the J call TRBJ2-2; 7 bases are a match to TRBD2. Germline CDR1 and CDR2: SGHTA and FQGTGA. Germline trimming cut 5 bases from V and 2 bases from J; bases unmatched to any gene: 11. There are 17 residues in the CDR3. The CDR3 is CASSPLGLAVNTGELFF. In DNA, the CDR3 is TGTGCCAGCAGCCCACTCGGCCTAGCGGTCAACACCGGGGAGCTGTTTTTT. Variable domain in full (rest from reference TRBV7-3 and TRBJ2-2): GAGVSQTPSNKVTEKGKYVELRCDPISGHTALYWYRQSLGQGPEFLIYFQGTGAADDSGLPNDRFFAVRPEGSVSTLKIQRTERGDSAVYLCASSPLGLAVNTGELFFGEGSRLTVL.

The genes are TRBV4-2 and TRBJ2-3; TRBD1 is a possible D gene (8 bases). Trimming shortened V by 3 bases and J by 0 bases, and 22 bases separated the two germline ends. The CDR3 extends over 19 amino acids. Germline CDR1 reads LGHNA; CDR2 reads YNFKEQ. CDR3 protein: CASSQIRTGRGFSTDTQYF. DNA of the CDR3: TGTGCCAGCAGCCAGATTCGGACAGGGAGGGGGTTTAGCACAGATACGCAGTATTTT.

On this clone itself: One end of the junction varies from germline; a read error may be responsible. This rearrangement joins TRBV5-1 to TRBJ2-7; D is perhaps TRBD2 (5 bases). The CDR3 extends over 12 amino acids. Per germline, CDR1 SGHRS and CDR2 YFSETQ. The CDR3 coding sequence is TGTGCCAGCAGCTCCGGGGTCCACGAGCAGTACTTC. Protein sequence: CASSSGVHEQYF.

The chain joins TRBV29-1 to TRBJ1-2, with TRBD1 matching 7 bases. V was clipped by 7 bases and J by 2 bases; unmatched bases: 10. The V gene's germline CDR1 is SQVTM and CDR2 ANQGSEA. This CDR3 spans 14 amino acids. CDR3 sequence reads: CSAQGESVNYGYTF. In DNA form, the CDR3 reads TGCAGCGCTCAGGGGGAATCCGTAAACTATGGCTACACCTTC.

The V and J genes are TRBV29-1 and TRBJ2-5; TRBD1 matches at 9 bases. The ends lost 5 bases at V and 5 bases at J; junction bases unmatched: 3. The CDR3 loop spans 12 amino acids. Germline CDR1 SQVTM, CDR2 ANQGSEA. CDR3 coding DNA: TGCAGCGTTTTGGGACAGGGTGAGACCCAGTACTTC. Its translation is CSVLGQGETQYF.

This clone was seen just once. The chain combines TRBV11-2 with TRBJ1-1; 10 bases align to TRBD1. The CDR3 contains 15 residues. Germline-derived CDR1 and CDR2 are SGHAT and FQNNGV. The trim removed 1 base at V and 5 bases at J, leaving 4 bases unmatched. This CDR3 reads CASSLGQGAGTEAFF. CDR3 in DNA: TGTGCCAGCAGCTTAGGACAGGGGGCGGGGACTGAAGCTTTCTTT.

V is TRBV27 and J is TRBJ2-7, with a possible D match to TRBD1 (7 bases). The V gene lost 5 bases and the J gene lost 7 bases, with 21 bases spanning the gap. This CDR3 has 15 amino acids. CDR1 and CDR2 (germline): MNHEY, SMNVEV (reference sequence). The CDR3 DNA reads as TGTGCCAGCAGTATACCAGGGGGAGGAAGAGGGGAGCAGTACTTC. This sequence encodes CASSIPGGGRGEQYF.

V is TRBV30 and J is TRBJ1-2, with D possibly matching TRBD1 (6 bases). Trimming stripped 3 bases from V and 0 bases from J, with 14 bases between. CDR3 length equals 15 residues. The germline gives CDR1 GTSNPN, CDR2 SVGIG (reference sequence). CDR3 sequence (DNA): TGTGCCTGGAGGGGGGCCGCACTAGCTAACTATGGCTACACCTTC. Protein: CAWRGAALANYGYTF.

V and J are TRBV6-5 and TRBJ2-5, with TRBD2 matching 11 bases. Germline CDR1 and CDR2: MNHEY and SVGAGI. J lost 0 bases, V lost 6 bases, and 3 bases had no gene match. This CDR3 has 15 residues. The CDR3 sequence: CASRPGLADQETQYF. For the CDR3, the DNA is TGTGCCAGCAGGCCGGGACTAGCGGACCAAGAGACCCAGTACTTC.

This chain joins TRBV19 and TRBJ2-5, with D perhaps TRBD2 (5 bases). The tail of the sequence fits TRBJ2-7 better, so the J call may be wrong. The CDR3 is 13 amino acids. Germline V CDR1 and CDR2: LNHDA, SQIVND (reference sequence). The CDR3 DNA is TGTGCCAGTAGTCCGCGGGCTAGCCCCGAGCAGTACTTC. Translation: CASSPRASPEQYF.

The chain carries TRBV9 and TRBJ2-5; 11 nucleotides line up with TRBD2. With 0 bases clipped from V and 4 bases from J, the junction kept 5 bases outside the gene matches. Germline CDR1 is SGDLS and CDR2 is YYNGEE. The length of the CDR3 is 16 residues. The CDR3, as DNA: TGTGCCAGCAGCGTAGCGGGTAGCGGGAGGGGAGAGACCCAGTACTTC. It encodes CASSVAGSGRGETQYF.

In this sample, this clone turned up once. The V and J genes are TRBV5-4 and TRBJ2-5; D is uncertain. Trimming took off 0 bases at V and 4 bases at J, with 7 bases between the two ends. Germline V lookup: CDR1 SGHNT, CDR2 YYREEE (reference sequence). This CDR3 spans 13 amino acids. Written as DNA, the CDR3 is TGTGCCAGCAGCTTGGAACGTGTAGAGACCCAGTACTTC. Residues: CASSLERVETQYF.

V usage is TRBV18 and J usage is TRBJ2-1, with D perhaps matching TRBD1 or TRBD2 (5 bases each). Trimming removed 5 bases at V and 7 bases at J, with 24 bases between. The V gene's germline CDR1 is KGHSH and CDR2 LQKENI. CDR3 length: 17 amino acids. As DNA, the CDR3 is TGTGCCAGCTCAGGGCCCCCCGGGACCCCCTCGGGGAATGAGCAGTTCTTC. It codes for CASSGPPGTPSGNEQFF.

The chain carries TRBV14 and TRBJ2-5, with D perhaps TRBD1 (5 bases). The J call may not be correct, given that the DNA end is closer to TRBJ2-7. The germline V gene has CDR1 SGHDN and CDR2 FVKESK. The CDR3 has 15 amino acids. The CDR3 nucleotides are TGTGCCAGCAGCCAAGATCTCGACAGAACCTACGAGCAGTACTTC. Its protein is CASSQDLDRTYEQYF.

This clone occurred a few times. This chain uses TRBV6-5 with TRBJ2-1, with 12 positions matching TRBD2. This CDR3 spans 16 amino acids. The V gene end was trimmed by 2 bases and the J gene end by 6 bases; junction bases not matched to a gene: 5. Germline CDR1 is MNHEY and CDR2 is SVGAGI. CDR3 loop: CASSYGTSGRLNEQFF. CDR3 bases: TGTGCCAGCAGTTACGGAACTAGCGGGAGGCTCAATGAGCAGTTCTTC.

The chain uses TRBV21-1 and TRBJ2-6; TRBD1 was called by the table and not checked on the DNA. TRBV21-1 is designated a pseudogene. CDR3 size: 15 residues. The CDR3 here is CASRRTGAGANVLTF. Written as DNA, the CDR3 is TGTGCCAGCAGACGGACAGGGGCCGGGGCCAACGTCCTGACTTTC.

The count of this clone is one. The chain uses TRBV6-6 and TRBJ2-7; D is ambiguous. Germline CDR1 MNHNY, CDR2 SVGAGI (reference sequence). CDR3 length: 14 amino acids. V was clipped by 2 bases and J by 2 bases, with 10 bases between them. Here the CDR3 reads CASSYRSRTYEQYF. The CDR3 coding sequence is TGTGCCAGCAGTTACAGGTCCCGTACCTACGAGCAGTACTTC.

This chain uses TRBV28 with TRBJ1-1, with 7 bases aligning to TRBD1. V gave up 5 bases and J gave up 9 bases; unmatched junction bases: 6. The germline gives CDR1 MDHEN, CDR2 SYDVKM. The CDR3 is 12 amino acids. The CDR3 sequence is CASSTQGLQAFF. The CDR3 DNA follows: TGTGCCAGCAGTACACAGGGGTTGCAAGCTTTCTTT.

The chain joins TRBV5-1 to TRBJ2-6, with no clear D. The germline gives CDR1 SGHRS, CDR2 YFSETQ. The length of the CDR3 is 17 residues. The V end was cut by 0 bases, the J end by 0 bases, with 10 bases between. CDR3 sequence: CASSLAGRPSGANVLTF. The CDR3 nucleotides are TGCGCCAGCAGCTTGGCCGGACGGCCCTCTGGGGCCAACGTCCTGACTTTC.

This chain connects TRBV6-6 to TRBJ1-1; D gene uncertain. Germline V gene lookup returns CDR1 MNHNY and CDR2 SVGAGI (reference sequence). The CDR3 runs to 12 residues. Trimming shortened V by 8 bases and J by 1 base, and 8 bases separated the two germline ends. The CDR3 loop is CASRLWNTEAFF. The CDR3 DNA follows: TGTGCCAGCCGACTCTGGAACACTGAAGCTTTCTTT.